The 26 T cell receptor beta chains below all came from one sample that was sequenced in a study of T cells in Graves' hyperthyroidism and ophthalmopathy. The source material, RNA transcripts, was used to amplify TCR beta CDR3 regions. HTBI primers were employed in a first-round RT-PCR of the TCR CDR3. From the multiplex PCR reads, TCRdb called clonotypes with MiXCR, one entry per CDR3 protein. The data show a few hundred thousand distinct CDR3 sequences, 15% seen once. Sequencing was carried out using blood. The receptors shown here come from an older woman with Graves' ophthalmopathy.

At least ten counts were recorded for this clonotype. The chain has TRBV10-3 and TRBJ1-5; TRBD1 agrees at 8 bases. Germline trimming cut 0 bases from V and 2 bases from J; bases unmatched to any gene: 3. This CDR3 is 16 amino acids long. The germline V gene has CDR1 ENHRY and CDR2 SYGVKD. CDR3 DNA: TGTGCCATCAGTGAGTCGGGGGGACAGGGCAATCAGCCCCAGCATTTT. It is translated as CAISESGGQGNQPQHF.

The rearrangement links TRBV7-9 to TRBJ2-3, with 9 bases that match TRBD2. Germline V gene lookup returns CDR1 SEHNR and CDR2 FQNEAQ (reference sequence). V was clipped by 5 bases and J by 0 bases; unmatched bases: 6. The CDR3 totals 16 residues. The CDR3: CASSAPSGTSTDTQYF. Written as DNA, the CDR3 is TGTGCCAGCAGCGCCCCTAGCGGGACTAGCACAGATACGCAGTATTTT.

V and J are TRBV7-3 and TRBJ2-3; weak D call: TRBD2 (6 bases). From germline, CDR1 is SGHTA and CDR2 FQGTGA. The ends were cut back, 3 bases at V and 4 bases at J, with 11 bases in the middle. The CDR3 sequence is 14 residues long. The DNA for the CDR3 is TGTGCCAGCAGCTTCGGGGGACTTTCAGATACGCAGTATTTT. As protein: CASSFGGLSDTQYF.

Ten or more counts support this clonotype. This sequence joins TRBV7-9 and TRBJ2-7; 7 bases match TRBD1. V shed 5 bases, J shed 2 bases, and the junction held 6 bases outside the gene matches. The germline CDR1 and CDR2 sequences are SEHNR and FQNEAQ (reference sequence). The CDR3 consists of 14 residues. DNA for the CDR3: TGTGCCAGCAGCACCGGACAGGTAACCTACGAGCAGTACTTC. Translated: CASSTGQVTYEQYF.

There are many counts of this clonotype. The chain is built from TRBV28 and TRBJ1-1; no firm D call. The V and J ends lost 7 bases and 5 bases respectively, with 11 bases between them. This CDR3 region has 12 residues. Germline loops: CDR1 MDHEN, CDR2 SYDVKM. The CDR3 nucleotides read TGTGCCAGCACCGGATGGGGAACTGAAGCTTTCTTT. Its translation: CASTGWGTEAFF.

The table lists this clonotype with many counts. The J gene is TRBJ2-7, the V gene TRBV3-1; 7 bases line up with TRBD1. The germline CDR1 and CDR2 sequences are LGHDT and YNNKEL (reference sequence). The CDR3 runs to 15 residues. V trimming: 3 bases; J trimming: 3 bases; junction bases outside the gene matches: 8. CDR3 in amino acids: CASSQVKTGIYEQYF. CDR3 coding DNA: TGTGCCAGCAGCCAGGTAAAGACAGGGATCTACGAGCAGTACTTC.

With regard to this clonotype: Just one base apart from a much larger clone, this may be a read error. V gene TRBV12-3 or TRBV12-4 combines with J gene TRBJ1-1; D unclear. CDR3 length: 18 amino acids. Trimming took 4 bases from V and 1 from J, leaving 22 bases between them. The CDR3 protein is CASSSAWRAGLRNTEAFF. CDR3 coding DNA: TGTGCCAGCAGTTCAGCGTGGAGGGCGGGCTTGAGGAACACTGAAGCTTTCTTT.

A note on this clonotype: A much bigger clone sits one base away, suggesting this may be a read error. The chain is built from TRBV27 and TRBJ2-1; D possibly corresponds to TRBD1 (6 bases). The CDR3 sequence is 16 residues long. Germline loops: CDR1 MNHEY, CDR2 SMNVEV (reference sequence). Trimming removed 0 bases at V and 12 bases at J, with 21 bases between. In DNA form, the CDR3 reads TGTGCCAGCAGTTTATCGGGCCCCCCAGGGGTCGATGGGCAGTTCTTC. It encodes CASSLSGPPGVDGQFF.

This clonotype was counted at least ten times. The chain carries TRBV28 and TRBJ2-2; TRBD1 aligns across 8 bases. CDR1 and CDR2 (germline): MDHEN, SYDVKM. The CDR3 loop spans 14 amino acids. After removal of 6 bases from V and 1 base from J, the junction contained 1 base not matched to a gene. The CDR3 region has the DNA TGTGCCAGCAGAGGACAGGGGAACACCGGGGAGCTGTTTTTT. Encoded protein: CASRGQGNTGELFF. Looking up the rest from reference TRBV28 and TRBJ2-2 gives the full variable domain: DVKVTQSSRYLVKRTGEKVFLECVQDMDHENMFWYRQDPGLGLRLIYFSYDVKMKEKGDIPEGYSVSREKKERFSLILESASTNQTSMYLCASRGQGNTGELFFGEGSRLTVL.

The rearrangement links TRBV20-1 to TRBJ2-6; D gene ambiguous. The CDR3 is 16 residues long. Germline CDR1 reads DFQATT; CDR2 reads SNEGSKA (reference sequence). The V end was cut by 0 bases, the J end by 0 bases, with 9 bases between. CDR3 DNA sequence: TGCAGTGCTAGAGATGCCAGAACCTCTGGGGCCAACGTCCTGACTTTC. Protein: CSARDARTSGANVLTF.

The chain links TRBV5-1 to TRBJ1-5, with D unclear. Trimming pared 0 bases from V and 6 bases from J, leaving 13 bases between. CDR3 length equals 15 residues. Germline V gene sequence: CDR1 SGHRS, CDR2 YFSETQ. Written as DNA, the CDR3 is TGCGCCAGCAGCTTGGCCGGGGAGAGGGTTCAGCCCCAGCATTTT. Translation gives CASSLAGERVQPQHF.

A note on this clonotype: This may be a read error: a much more frequent sequence differs by one nucleotide. DNA for the CDR3: TGTGCCTGGAGTACCGGGACAGGGAATCCGCCCCAGCATTTT. Protein: CAWSTGTGNPPQHF. The J gene is TRBJ1-5, the V gene TRBV30, with TRBD1 matching 9 bases. Germline-derived CDR1 and CDR2 are GTSNPN and SVGIG (reference sequence). CDR3 length equals 14 residues.

Note on this clonotype: This may be a read error: a much more frequent sequence differs by one nucleotide. Without the conserved terminal phenylalanine or tryptophan, this CDR3 likely stems from a read error. The chain joins TRBV20-1 to TRBJ2-7; 9 positions match TRBD2. J gave up 4 bases and V 4 bases, and 11 bases lay outside the gene matches. The germline V gene encodes CDR1 DFQATT and CDR2 SNEGSKA (reference sequence). There are 15 residues in the CDR3. CDR3: CSAKKKLAGMYEQYL. CDR3 nucleotide sequence: TGCAGTGCTAAGAAAAAGCTAGCGGGAATGTACGAGCAGTACTTG.

This clonotype was observed many times. V usage is TRBV6-1 and J usage is TRBJ2-3, with D perhaps TRBD1 (5 bases). V lost 8 bases to trimming and J lost 3 bases, with 21 bases between them. The CDR3 spans 16 residues. CDR1 and CDR2 (germline): MNHNS, SASEGT. DNA for the CDR3: TGTGCCAGCTCTTTACAACCAGGGTTTCGGACAGATACGCAGTATTTT. Amino acids: CASSLQPGFRTDTQYF.

The sample holds a few counts of this clonotype. The chain has TRBV20-1 and TRBJ2-7, with D unclear. CDR1 is DFQATT and CDR2 is SNEGSKA in the germline V gene (reference sequence). Deletions cut 1 base from V and 0 bases from J, with 7 bases between. CDR3 length: 13 amino acids. CDR3 sequence reads: CSARGISSYEQYF. The CDR3, as DNA: TGCAGTGCTAGAGGTATCAGCTCCTACGAGCAGTACTTC.

This clonotype has more than one count but fewer than ten. The CDR3 DNA reads as TGTGCCAGCAGCGACCGACTAGCAGGAAAGACCCAGTACTTC. It is translated as CASSDRLAGKTQYF. V usage is TRBV28 and J usage is TRBJ2-5; 7 bases are a match to TRBD2. CDR1 and CDR2 from the germline V gene are MDHEN and SYDVKM. This CDR3 comprises 14 residues. With 6 bases clipped from V and 6 bases from J, the junction kept 10 bases outside the gene matches.

The rearrangement links TRBV6-1 to TRBJ1-5; tentative D call: TRBD1 (6 bases). Trimming stripped 8 bases from V and 7 bases from J, with 18 bases between. Per germline, CDR1 MNHNS and CDR2 SASEGT. This CDR3 is 14 amino acids long. The CDR3 nucleotides read TGTGCCAGCCGTCTCGAGGACAGTAACCAGCCCCAGCATTTT. Protein product: CASRLEDSNQPQHF.

This clonotype occurred many times. V and J are TRBV3-1 and TRBJ1-1, with a possible D match to TRBD1 (6 bases). Trimming cost V 6 bases and J 4 bases, with 9 bases left between them. The germline gives CDR1 LGHDT, CDR2 YNNKEL (reference sequence). CDR3 length equals 12 residues. In DNA form, the CDR3 reads TGTGCCAGCAGGGGAGGGGGCACTGAAGCTTTCTTT. This translates into CASRGGGTEAFF.

Of note for this clonotype: One base away lies a much larger clone, so this may be a sequencing read error. The chain combines TRBV6-2 or TRBV6-3 with TRBJ2-7, with TRBD2 matching 8 bases. CDR1 and CDR2 (germline): MNHEY, SVGEGT. This CDR3 has 16 residues. CDR3 residues: CASSSVTSVSSYGQYF. CDR3 in DNA: TGTGCCAGCAGTTCAGTGACTAGCGTCAGCTCCTACGGGCAGTACTTC.

The V and J genes are TRBV6-1 and TRBJ2-5; the match to TRBD2 covers 16 bases. The trim removed 6 bases at V and 5 bases at J, leaving 6 bases unmatched. Per the germline V gene, CDR1 is MNHNS and CDR2 is SASEGT. This CDR3 has 16 amino acids. CDR3 DNA sequence: TGTGCCAGCAGCACGGGACTAGCGGGAGGGGGGGAGACCCAGTACTTC. Protein product: CASSTGLAGGGETQYF.

The chain links TRBV10-3 to TRBJ2-3; TRBD1 or TRBD2 may be the D gene (6 bases each). CDR3 size: 17 residues. Trimming removed 0 bases at V and 2 bases at J, with 15 bases between. CDR1 ENHRY and CDR2 SYGVKD come from the germline V gene. The CDR3 spells CAISESNREVHTDTQYF. CDR3 DNA sequence: TGTGCCATCAGTGAGTCAAACAGGGAGGTTCACACAGATACGCAGTATTTT.

V gene TRBV20-1 combines with J gene TRBJ2-1, with 8 bases lining up with TRBD2. Germline trimming cut 6 bases from V and 8 bases from J; bases unmatched to any gene: 18. The CDR3 extends over 16 amino acids. Germline values: CDR1 DFQATT, CDR2 SNEGSKA (reference sequence). In DNA form, the CDR3 reads TGCAGTGCCCCCCGGGGTAGCGGGACTGAATTTGATGAGCAGTTCTTC. Amino acids: CSAPRGSGTEFDEQFF.

This clonotype was found many times. The chain uses TRBV2 and TRBJ1-5; no clear D. V gave up 1 base and J gave up 3 bases, with 10 bases separating them. Germline lookup yields CDR1 SNHLY and CDR2 FYNNEI. CDR3 size: 15 residues. The CDR3 nucleotides read TGTGCCAGCAGTGAAGGCAGGACTGACAATCAGCCCCAGCATTTT. It specifies CASSEGRTDNQPQHF.

This clonotype appeared many times. This chain joins TRBV28 and TRBJ2-3; D is possibly TRBD2 (6 bases). CDR3 size: 16 residues. V lost 8 bases and J 5 bases, leaving 23 bases between the germline ends. CDR1 and CDR2 from the germline V gene are MDHEN and SYDVKM. The DNA of the CDR3 is TGTGCCAGCCCACCCCCCCCGGTTGCGGGAATAGATACGCAGTATTTT. Amino acid sequence: CASPPPPVAGIDTQYF.

The chain recombines TRBV7-2 with TRBJ2-1; D uncertain. CDR3 length equals 13 residues. Trimming cost V 1 base and J 9 bases, with 10 bases left between them. Germline CDR1 is SGHTA and CDR2 is FQGNSA. CDR3 region: CASSLEGNGEQFF. CDR3 DNA: TGTGCCAGCAGCTTAGAAGGGAACGGTGAGCAGTTCTTC.

Many counts were recorded for this clonotype. The chain uses TRBV20-1 and TRBJ2-5; possible D gene TRBD1, 6 bases. CDR1 is DFQATT, CDR2 SNEGSKA, per germline (reference sequence). The CDR3 contains 13 residues. With 1 base removed from V and 5 bases from J, the gap between germline ends came to 11 bases. DNA of the CDR3: TGCAGTGCTAGAGTCCCGAGGGGGGAGACCCAGTACTTC. It yields the protein CSARVPRGETQYF.